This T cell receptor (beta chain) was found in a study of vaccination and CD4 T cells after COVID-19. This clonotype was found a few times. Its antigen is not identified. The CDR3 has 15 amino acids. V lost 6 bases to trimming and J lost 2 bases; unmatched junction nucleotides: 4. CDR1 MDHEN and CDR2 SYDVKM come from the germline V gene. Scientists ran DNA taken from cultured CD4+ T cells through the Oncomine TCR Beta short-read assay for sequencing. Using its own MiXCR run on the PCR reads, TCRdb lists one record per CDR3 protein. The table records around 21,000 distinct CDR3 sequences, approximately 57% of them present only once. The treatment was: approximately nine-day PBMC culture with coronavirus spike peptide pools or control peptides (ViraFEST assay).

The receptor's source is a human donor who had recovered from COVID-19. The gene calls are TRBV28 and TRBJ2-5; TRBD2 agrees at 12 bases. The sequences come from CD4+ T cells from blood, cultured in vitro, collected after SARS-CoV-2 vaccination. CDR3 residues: CASRPTSGGQETQYF. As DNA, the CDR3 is TGTGCCAGCAGACCGACTAGCGGGGGACAAGAGACCCAGTACTTC.